Below are 21 T cell receptor beta chains sequenced from a single sample in a study of tumor and adjacent non-tumor tissue in lung cancer. Three rounds of nested PCR, following a modified ARM-PCR protocol, produced the TCRbeta library. TCRdb redid the calling of the multiplex PCR reads with MiXCR, one entry per CDR3 protein. The data hold more than 60,000 distinct CDR3 sequences, with 77% observed a single time. No cell sorting was done before RNA was extracted from the tissue. The specimen was lung tumor tissue. The receptors derive from a woman between 50 and 59 years old with non-small cell lung cancer.

In the case of this clonotype: Being one base from a much bigger clone, this may be a read error. V usage is TRBV20-1 and J usage is TRBJ1-1; D possibly corresponds to TRBD1 (5 bases). The CDR3 runs 15 residues. Germline values: CDR1 DFQATT, CDR2 SNEGSKA (reference sequence). Trimming took off 3 bases at V and 3 bases at J, with 17 bases between the two ends. The DNA of the CDR3 is TGCAGTGCTAGTGACAGTCTCTGGGAGGACACTGAAGCTTTCTTT. Protein: CSASDSLWEDTEAFF.

This clonotype has a count of ten or more. CDR3 DNA: TGCAGTGCCGATGACCCTATCCCGAACGAGCAGTACTTC. It codes for CSADDPIPNEQYF. The chain combines TRBV20-1 with TRBJ2-7; D unresolved. The germline CDR1 and CDR2 sequences are DFQATT and SNEGSKA (reference sequence). The CDR3 runs to 13 residues. V was cut by 6 bases and J by 5 bases, with 17 bases left in between.

On this clonotype itself: Relative to the germline gene, one junction end is altered; a read error may explain this. The V call is TRBV5-6, the J call TRBJ1-2; TRBD1 matches at 9 bases. The CDR3 sequence is 15 residues long. Germline V gene lookup returns CDR1 SGHDT and CDR2 YYEEEE. CDR3 protein: CVSSFGMGQGYGYTF. The DNA of the CDR3 is TGTGTCAGCAGCTTTGGTATGGGACAGGGCTATGGCTACACCTTC.

This clonotype has a handful of counts. A single base separates this from a much larger clone, so it may be a read error. The conserved final phenylalanine or tryptophan is absent from the CDR3, which likely points to a read error. The rearrangement links TRBV29-1 to TRBJ1-5; 8 bases align to TRBD1. Germline V gene data show CDR1 as SQVTM and CDR2 as ANQGSEA. With V trimmed by 7 bases and J by 5 bases, 10 bases remained unmatched. This CDR3 has 14 residues. CDR3 sequence reads: CSASRGPEDQPQHL. CDR3 coding DNA: TGCAGCGCAAGCAGGGGGCCGGAGGATCAGCCCCAGCATCTT.

A word on this clonotype: A read error is possible here, since a much larger clone lies one base away. V is TRBV20-1 and J is TRBJ2-5; the D is unclear. The CDR3 totals 14 residues. The germline V gene has CDR1 DFQATT and CDR2 SNEGSKA (reference sequence). Deletions cut 3 bases from V and 0 bases from J, with 11 bases between. CDR3 in DNA: TGCAGTGCTAGTACTTGTACCAACCAAGAGACCCAGTACTTC. It yields the protein CSASTCTNQETQYF.

This chain connects TRBV10-3 to TRBJ2-2; TRBD2 is a possible D gene (6 bases). Per germline, CDR1 ENHRY and CDR2 SYGVKD. The CDR3 sequence is 14 residues long. The ends were cut back, 10 bases at V and 9 bases at J, with 21 bases in the middle. CDR3 DNA sequence: TGTGCCACACAGGCGGGGTGGGGCGCCAGGGAGCTGTTTTTT. This sequence encodes CATQAGWGARELFF.

As regards this clonotype: A much larger clone differs by one base, so this may be a read error. V gene TRBV6-6 combines with J gene TRBJ1-4, with D perhaps TRBD1 (6 bases). Trimming stripped 6 bases from V and 5 bases from J, with 22 bases between. The germline CDR1 and CDR2 sequences are MNHNY and SVGAGI (reference sequence). The CDR3 consists of 17 residues. The DNA for the CDR3 is TGTGCCAGCAGCAAGCCGGGACATGGGGCATCCAATGAAAAACTGTTTTTT. It translates to CASSKPGHGASNEKLFF.

A note on this clonotype: Relative to the germline gene, one junction end is altered; a read error may explain this. This sequence joins TRBV11-1 and TRBJ2-2; a weak D match, TRBD2 (5 bases). Germline CDR1 is SGHAT and CDR2 is FQDESV (reference sequence). CDR3 length: 18 amino acids. CDR3 coding DNA: TGTGCCAGCAGAGTAGCTATCAGCGGAAGTTACCACACCGGGGAGCAGTGTTTT. Translating gives CASRVAISGSYHTGEQCF.

Regarding this clonotype: The junction differs from germline at one of its ends, possibly a read error. The chain has TRBV10-3 and TRBJ2-1; D ambiguous. Germline V gene lookup returns CDR1 ENHRY and CDR2 SYGVKD. The CDR3 runs 14 residues. The CDR3 here is CANSPAASYNVQFF. The CDR3 region has the DNA TGTGCAAATTCCCCCGCCGCCTCCTACAATGTGCAGTTCTTC.

In its sample, this clonotype ranks as medium-sized. The chain has TRBV11-2 and TRBJ2-5; D might be TRBD1 (5 bases). Germline V gene lookup returns CDR1 SGHAT and CDR2 FQNNGV. V was clipped by 5 bases and J by 4 bases, with 14 bases between them. The CDR3 runs to 14 residues. CDR3 sequence: CASSPRARAETQYF. In DNA, the CDR3 is TGTGCCAGCAGCCCTCGAGCCAGGGCAGAGACCCAGTACTTC.

The V and J genes are TRBV29-1 and TRBJ2-7; D gene uncertain. There are 13 residues in the CDR3. In germline, CDR1 is SQVTM, CDR2 ANQGSEA. CDR3: CNASLSEPYEQYF. The CDR3 DNA sequence: TGCAACGCTAGTCTCAGTGAACCCTACGAGCAGTACTTC.

A remark on this clonotype: This may come from a read error, since a much larger clone is one base off. The chain recombines TRBV19 with TRBJ2-3; D is possibly TRBD2 (6 bases). The CDR3 loop spans 16 amino acids. V shed 5 bases and J shed 5 bases, with 20 bases lying between them. CDR1 and CDR2 (germline): LNHDA, SQIVND (reference sequence). In nucleotides, the CDR3 is TGTGCCAGTAGTGTCTCCGGGACTCCGAATGAAGATACGCAGTATTTT. Residues: CASSVSGTPNEDTQYF. Full variable domain (rest looked up from reference TRBV19 and TRBJ2-3): DGGITQSPKYLFRKEGQNVTLSCEQNLNHDAMYWYRQDPGQGLRLIYYSQIVNDFQKGDIAEGYSVSREKKESFPLTVTSAQKNPTAFYLCASSVSGTPNEDTQYFGPGTRLTVL.

To note about this clonotype: This may stem from a read error, because a much larger clone lies one nucleotide away. The chain couples TRBV20-1 to TRBJ2-1; TRBD2 agrees at 10 bases. V lost 2 bases, J lost 8 bases, and 6 bases stayed unmatched. The germline CDR1 and CDR2 sequences are DFQATT and SNEGSKA (reference sequence). This CDR3 is 14 amino acids long. CDR3 in DNA: TGCAGTGCTAGAACGCTAGCGGGAGCCCATGAGCAGTTCTTC. Its translation: CSARTLAGAHEQFF.

The V gene is TRBV11-2, the J gene TRBJ1-4; tentative D call: TRBD1 (5 bases). The CDR3 length is 14 residues. Germline V CDR1 and CDR2: SGHAT, FQNNGV. V was shortened by 7 bases and J by 5 bases, with 14 bases between the two germline ends. The CDR3 here is CASILGAENEKLFF. As DNA, the CDR3 is TGTGCCAGCATACTTGGGGCGGAAAATGAAAAACTGTTTTTT.

The chain carries TRBV12-3 or TRBV12-4 and TRBJ2-1, with TRBD1 as a possible D gene (5 bases). The CDR3 has 12 amino acids. V was cut by 11 bases and J by 10 bases, with 18 bases left in between. Written as DNA, the CDR3 is TGTGCCGGCACCAGAAGGGGATACGAGCAGTTCTTC. As protein: CAGTRRGYEQFF.

This clonotype showed up just a few times. A much larger clonotype is one base distant, so this may be a read error. The V and J genes are TRBV10-3 and TRBJ2-1; TRBD2 is a possible D gene (5 bases). The germline CDR1 and CDR2 sequences are ENHRY and SYGVKD. This CDR3 contains 13 residues. The CDR3 DNA reads as TGTGCCATCAGTGTCGGACTCTACAATGAGCAGCTCTTC. Its protein is CAISVGLYNEQLF.

The chain couples TRBV10-3 to TRBJ2-7, with 7 nucleotides matching TRBD1. J lost 0 bases, V lost 10 bases, and 6 bases had no gene match. Germline CDR1 ENHRY, CDR2 SYGVKD. The CDR3 is 13 residues long. CDR3 residues: CATDGQDSYEQYF. For the CDR3, the DNA is TGTGCCACGGATGGACAGGACTCCTACGAGCAGTACTTC.

In regard to this clonotype: A read error may produce the germline difference seen at one junction end. The rearrangement joins TRBV7-8 to TRBJ2-7; D not resolved. Per the germline V gene, CDR1 is SGHVS and CDR2 is FQNEAQ. The CDR3 length is 13 residues. The CDR3: CASSLVEVYEQYF. CDR3 bases: TGTGCTAGCAGCTTAGTTGAGGTTTACGAGCAGTATTTC.

A word on this clonotype: A much larger clone differs from this one at a single base, so this may be a read error. This chain connects TRBV30 to TRBJ1-5; D gene uncertain. Between the trimmed V and J ends, which lost 0 bases and 4 bases, there was a span of 10 bases. Per germline, CDR1 GTSNPN and CDR2 SVGIG (reference sequence). The CDR3 runs 14 residues. The CDR3 loop reads CAWSVARRNQPQHF. As DNA, the CDR3 is TGTGCCTGGAGTGTTGCCAGGAGAAATCAGCCCCAGCATTTT.

Comments on this clonotype: An end of the junction does not agree with germline; a read error may underlie this. The rearrangement joins TRBV12-3 or TRBV12-4 to TRBJ1-1, with D uncertain. The CDR3 runs 12 residues. CDR3 region: CAYRYSNTDAFF. CDR3 nucleotides: TGTGCCTACAGATACAGCAACACTGATGCTTTCTTT.

Comments on this clonotype: The CDR3 does not close with the conserved phenylalanine or tryptophan, likely indicating a read error. The gene calls are TRBV6-1 and TRBJ2-3; possible D gene TRBD1, 6 bases. CDR3 length: 13 amino acids. Looked up from germline, CDR1 is MNHNS and CDR2 is SASEGT. For the CDR3, the DNA is TGTGCCAGCAACCGCAGGGACACAGGTACGCAGTATCTT. It yields the protein CASNRRDTGTQYL.